Below, 5 T cell receptor beta chains from the same sample are listed, as sequenced in a study of shared T cell receptors in the human thymus. The assay was immunoSEQ multiplex PCR, and TCRdb's table has in-frame clones only and misses some. The table has approximately 730,000 clones, 75% to 90% seen once. These sequences were also reported in another study, on human thymus T cells.

The sequenced sample was thymocytes. Source of these receptors: a girl under three years old with a congenital heart defect.

The rearrangement joins TRBV19 to TRBJ2-2; 13 nucleotides line up with TRBD2. The CDR3 extends over 19 amino acids. J gave up 5 bases and V 4 bases, and 13 bases lay outside the gene matches. From germline, CDR1 is LNHDA and CDR2 SQIVND (reference sequence). CDR3 sequence (DNA): TGTGCCAGTAGTACTAGGGCCCTGACTAGCGGGGGGAAAACCGGGGAGCTGTTTTTT. Amino acids: CASSTRALTSGGKTGELFF.

The chain employs TRBV2 and TRBJ1-1, with 9 bases that match TRBD1. This CDR3 spans 15 amino acids. Germline V gene data show CDR1 as SNHLY and CDR2 as FYNNEI. The ends lost 6 bases at V and 7 bases at J; junction bases unmatched: 12. The CDR3 DNA is TGTGCCAGCAGCCCAGAAAGGACAGGGGTGGATGAAGCTTTCTTT. Translating gives CASSPERTGVDEAFF.

The gene calls are TRBV5-1 and TRBJ1-2; 12 positions match TRBD1. Germline CDR1 and CDR2: SGHRS and YFSETQ. The V and J ends lost 1 base and 5 bases, in that order; junction bases with no gene match: 6. The CDR3 sequence is 16 residues long. Here the CDR3 DNA reads TGCGCCAGCAGCTTGTGCGGGACAGGGGGCGCTTATGGCTACACCTTC. As protein: CASSLCGTGGAYGYTF. The variable domain in full, with the rest retrieved from reference TRBV5-1 and TRBJ1-2, is KAGVTQTPRYLIKTRGQQVTLSCSPISGHRSVSWYQQTPGQGLQFLFEYFSETQRNKGNFPGRFSGRQFSNSRSEMNVSTLELGDSALYLCASSLCGTGGAYGYTFGSGTRLTVV.

The J gene is TRBJ1-3, the V gene TRBV14; unclear D gene. This CDR3 has 17 amino acids. Germline CDR1 and CDR2: SGHDN and FVKESK. Trimming removed 2 bases at V and 0 bases at J, with 14 bases between. The CDR3 region has the DNA TGTGCCAGCAGCCAATGGGCCAGGAAACTCTCTGGAAACACCATATATTTT. Its translation is CASSQWARKLSGNTIYF.

The chain carries TRBV27 and TRBJ2-1; D possibly corresponds to TRBD1 (6 bases). The germline V gene has CDR1 MNHEY and CDR2 SMNVEV (reference sequence). The CDR3 sequence is 17 residues long. The V end lost 0 bases, the J end lost 1 base, and 13 bases lay between the germline ends. CDR3 sequence reads: CASSLSVWQGSYNEQFF. The CDR3 region has the DNA TGTGCCAGCAGTTTATCGGTTTGGCAGGGGTCCTACAATGAGCAGTTCTTC.